This note documents a single TCR beta chain sequence. The data originate from a study of blood T cell repertoires in COVID-19. Assay used: immunoSEQ multiplex PCR; TCRdb lists only in-frame clones, some missing. Here the sample spans about 350,000 clones, about 90% being singletons. The germline gives CDR1 SGHVS, CDR2 FQNEAQ. Trimming removed 3 bases at V and 10 bases at J, with 13 bases between. The CDR3 contains 13 residues. Sequencing was carried out using peripheral blood. This receptor was obtained from a woman aged 18-29 years who had recovered from COVID-19. J is TRBJ2-1 and V is TRBV7-8, with D possibly TRBD2 on 6 matching bases. CDR3 DNA: TGTGCCAGCAGCTTCGGGTTGGCGGGAGAGCAGTTCTTC. It is translated as CASSFGLAGEQFF. Complete variable domain (other parts from reference TRBV7-8 and TRBJ2-1): GAGVSQSPRYKVAKRGQDVALRCDPISGHVSLFWYQQALGQGPEFLTYFQNEAQLDKSGLPSDRFFAERPEGSVSTLKIQRTQQEDSAVYLCASSFGLAGEQFFGPGTRLTVL.